This TCR beta chain was found in a study of cytomegalovirus exposure and HLA in healthy donors. Study results and caveats: A classifier reportedly called cytomegalovirus status with high sensitivity and specificity.

Turning to this clone: Its target is unknown.

Produced via immunoSEQ multiplex PCR; TCRdb's table is partial and in-frame only. The sample comprises fewer than 250,000 clones, 80% to 90% of which are singletons, and around 3% rests with the top ten. The CDR3 spans 15 residues. V dropped 0 bases and J dropped 3 bases, with 11 bases sitting between them. CDR1 is MNHEY, CDR2 SMNVEV, per germline (reference sequence). Specimen: PBMCs. The chain joins TRBV27 to TRBJ1-2; D is uncertain. The sequence derives from a man aged 18-30 years in good health and CMV-seronegative. The CDR3 loop is CASSLSDPEYYGYTF. The CDR3 bases are TGTGCCAGCAGTTTATCTGATCCGGAGTACTATGGCTACACCTTC.